This T cell receptor (beta chain) was observed in a study of blood T cell repertoires in COVID-19. This clone was seen a single time. The CDR3 runs to 18 residues. CDR1 and CDR2 (germline): SGHDT, YYEEEE. Trimming shortened V by 1 base and J by 2 bases, and 21 bases separated the two germline ends. The data were produced by immunoSEQ multiplex PCR, yet TCRdb's version contains in-frame clones alone and is incomplete. The table shows about 180,000 clones, with over 80% occurring only once. The gene calls are TRBV5-6 and TRBJ2-5; perhaps TRBD1 as D (5 bases). The sequenced material came from peripheral blood. This receptor was identified in a woman between 35 and 50 years old with COVID-19, enrolled during active disease. The CDR3 spells CASSLKRGKATEQETQYF. The CDR3 DNA follows: TGTGCCAGCAGCTTGAAAAGGGGTAAGGCGACAGAGCAAGAGACCCAGTACTTC. The whole variable domain, remainder taken from reference TRBV5-6 and TRBJ2-5, is DAGVTQSPTHLIKTRGQQVTLRCSPKSGHDTVSWYQQALGQGPQFIFQYYEEEERQRGNFPDRFSGHQFPNYSSELNVNALLLGDSALYLCASSLKRGKATEQETQYFGPGTRLLVL.